This T cell receptor beta chain was sequenced for a study of T-cell memory formation after mild COVID-19 (dated by TCRdb to 2020 to 2023). Describing the broader study: TCR sequence clusters from the two donors were found to be largely donor specific. In a couple of donors, T-cell clones that expanded and contracted after mild COVID-19 were followed by sequencing TCRalpha and TCRbeta repertoires longitudinally. Two young, previously healthy adult volunteers made up the cohort, one male and one female.

Ficoll-Paque density gradient centrifugation was the method used to isolate PBMCs. This clonotype was counted a single time. The antigen it recognizes is unknown. Base quality data are lacking; no much larger clone is found one base away. One read alone provides weak support. V has 7 bases trimmed and J has 5 bases trimmed; junction bases matching no gene number 12. Inclusive of the bounding cysteine and phenylalanine, the CDR3 is 15 residues long. The read is trimmed to its CDR3 DNA, 45 bases read in frame from base 1. Per the germline V gene, SGHTA is the CDR1 and FQGTGA is the CDR2. The instrument was an Illumina NovaSeq 6000. cDNA libraries for TCRalpha and TCRbeta were prepared by 5'RACE using constant-segment primers, with sample barcodes and unique molecular identifiers added. RNA was extracted from every sample with Trizol reagent. Libraries were amplified in two PCR steps, with a second sample barcode and Illumina TruSeq adapters added in the second step. Sequencing of the libraries was done on an Illumina NovaSeq, producing 2 x 150 bp paired-end reads. Concerning the study's data processing: Reads were demultiplexed and collapsed into UMI-guided consensus sequences with migec v1.2.7. With mixcr v2.1.11, UMI consensuses were aligned to TRA and TRB V and J templates and assembled into clonotypes. Clonotypes were classified as expanded or contracted when called significant by both edgeR and NoisET, with noise models trained on biological replicates. For edgeR calls, the cutoffs were a false discovery rate-adjusted p below 0.01 and a log2 fold-change threshold of 1. As an exploratory analysis of dynamics, max-normalized trajectories of the 1000 most abundant clonotypes were examined by PCA with hierarchical clustering. Each responding clone was given a CD4 or CD8 phenotype based on the CD4+ and CD8+ repertoires, which had been sequenced separately. TCRdb reprocessed the public reads (quality trimming at Q25 with fastp, clone calling with MiXCR) and kept in-frame beta chains. Entries are consolidated by CDR3 protein sequence, retaining the most common genes and DNA. The V and J calls come from TCRdb's annotation, not from the publication. This sample is represented by roughly 560,000 distinct CDR3 sequences; roughly 22% of them were singletons. The ten largest make up 9.5% to 15% of the sample.

What the authors observed across the whole study: Only a couple of mild cases were covered by the study, and larger cohorts that include severe cases with pre-infection samples were considered necessary. Balanced CD4/CD8 phenotypes were observed for clones contracting from day 15 to 85, whereas a bias towards CD4+ was observed for a second wave of clones expanding from day 15 to 37. Contracting CD4+ clones appeared mostly in the CM and EM memory subsets, whereas CD8+ clones were enriched in EMRA. The second-wave clones that peaked on day 37 were not confirmed to be SARS-CoV-2 specific. Some responding clones were detected in pre-infection memory, suggesting pre-existing cross-reactive memory T cells joined the SARS-CoV-2 response.

Material for sequencing was PBMCs or a T cell subset sorted from them (not recorded which). The receptor comes from an adult woman who had mild COVID-19 (a few samples of this study predate the infection). The sample titles of this study are shuffled in the database, so cell type and time point are left out; the donor was told from shared clones. This sequence uses TRBV7-3 and TRBJ2-3, with 7 central nucleotides matching TRBD2. The DNA sequence is TGTGCCAGCATCCTTGAGCGGGCTAGCGGAGATACGCAGTATTTT. Its translation reads: CASILERASGDTQYF.